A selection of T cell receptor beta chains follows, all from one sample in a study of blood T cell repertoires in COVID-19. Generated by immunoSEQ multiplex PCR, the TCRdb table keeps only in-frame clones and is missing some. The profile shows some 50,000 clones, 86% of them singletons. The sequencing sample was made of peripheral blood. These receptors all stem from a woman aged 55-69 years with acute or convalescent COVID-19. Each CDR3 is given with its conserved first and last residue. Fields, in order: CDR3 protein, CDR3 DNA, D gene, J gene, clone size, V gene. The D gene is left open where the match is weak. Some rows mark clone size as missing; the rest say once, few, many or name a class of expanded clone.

cdr3_aa: CASTGRGLNQPQHF
cdr3_nt: TGTGCCAGCACCGGGAGGGGCTTGAATCAGCCCCAGCATTTT
d_call: -
j_call: TRBJ1-5
clone_size: -
v_call: TRBV28

cdr3_aa: CAWSVKGNQPQHF
cdr3_nt: TGTGCCTGGAGTGTAAAGGGGAATCAGCCCCAGCATTTT
d_call: -
j_call: TRBJ1-5
clone_size: -
v_call: TRBV30

cdr3_aa: CSVSLGTSGIREQFF
cdr3_nt: TGCAGCGTTTCATTAGGGACTAGCGGAATCCGGGAGCAGTTCTTC
d_call: TRBD2
j_call: TRBJ2-1
clone_size: -
v_call: TRBV29-1

cdr3_aa: CASSRGNEQFF
cdr3_nt: TGCGCCAGCAGCAGGGGAAATGAGCAGTTCTTC
d_call: -
j_call: TRBJ2-1
clone_size: -
v_call: TRBV5-1

cdr3_aa: CASIWTGKSYEQYF
cdr3_nt: TGTGCCAGCATCTGGACAGGGAAATCCTACGAGCAGTACTTC
d_call: -
j_call: TRBJ2-7
clone_size: -
v_call: TRBV21-1

cdr3_aa: CASSSDRGSSPLHF
cdr3_nt: TGCGCCAGCAGCTCGGACAGGGGGAGTTCACCCCTCCACTTT
d_call: TRBD1
j_call: TRBJ1-6
clone_size: -
v_call: TRBV10-1

cdr3_aa: CASSRGLTSYEQYF
cdr3_nt: TGTGCCAGCAGTCGGGGACTGACCTCCTACGAGCAGTACTTC
d_call: -
j_call: TRBJ2-7
clone_size: -
v_call: TRBV6-5

cdr3_aa: CASSLVAGMRKTQYF
cdr3_nt: TGTGCCAGCAGCTTAGTTGCGGGGATGAGAAAGACCCAGTACTTC
d_call: -
j_call: TRBJ2-5
clone_size: -
v_call: TRBV11-2

cdr3_aa: CASAWLVENSPLHF
cdr3_nt: TGTGCCAGCGCTTGGCTAGTGGAGAATTCACCCCTCCACTTT
d_call: -
j_call: TRBJ1-6
clone_size: -
v_call: TRBV27

cdr3_aa: CASSLRGSGTNEKLFF
cdr3_nt: TGTGCCAGCAGCTTGAGGGGCTCAGGGACTAATGAAAAACTGTTTTTT
d_call: -
j_call: TRBJ1-4
clone_size: -
v_call: TRBV5-6

cdr3_aa: CASSGRQAVSYGYTF
cdr3_nt: TGTGCCAGCAGCGGAAGACAGGCAGTAAGCTATGGCTACACCTTC
d_call: -
j_call: TRBJ1-2
clone_size: -
v_call: TRBV9

cdr3_aa: CSVVGQGYEQYF
cdr3_nt: TGCAGTGTTGTAGGACAGGGGTACGAGCAGTACTTC
d_call: TRBD1
j_call: TRBJ2-7
clone_size: -
v_call: TRBV29-1

cdr3_aa: CASSLAQGRAGELFF
cdr3_nt: TGTGCCAGCAGCTTAGCCCAGGGGCGGGCCGGGGAGCTGTTTTTT
d_call: -
j_call: TRBJ2-2
clone_size: -
v_call: TRBV7-8

cdr3_aa: CATSGGKGQETQYF
cdr3_nt: TGTGCCACCTCGGGGGGGAAAGGACAAGAGACCCAGTACTTC
d_call: TRBD2
j_call: TRBJ2-5
clone_size: once
v_call: TRBV15

cdr3_aa: CASSLRGPEGSPLHF
cdr3_nt: TGTGCCAGCAGCTTAAGAGGCCCCGAGGGCTCACCCCTCCACTTT
d_call: -
j_call: TRBJ1-6
clone_size: -
v_call: TRBV13

cdr3_aa: CASSYPGENNEQFF
cdr3_nt: TGTGCCAGCAGCTATCCGGGGGAAAACAATGAGCAGTTCTTC
d_call: -
j_call: TRBJ2-1
clone_size: -
v_call: TRBV7-3

cdr3_aa: CASSSQGGDTQYF
cdr3_nt: TGCGCCAGCAGCTCACAGGGCGGGGATACGCAGTATTTT
d_call: -
j_call: TRBJ2-3
clone_size: -
v_call: TRBV5-1

cdr3_aa: CASSEGGRGLYNEQFF
cdr3_nt: TGTGCCAGCAGTGAAGGGGGGCGGGGGCTCTACAATGAGCAGTTCTTC
d_call: -
j_call: TRBJ2-1
clone_size: -
v_call: TRBV2

cdr3_aa: CASSLQGGLFF
cdr3_nt: TGTGCCAGCAGTTTACAGGGGGGACTGTTTTTT
d_call: TRBD1
j_call: TRBJ1-4
clone_size: -
v_call: TRBV28

cdr3_aa: CATADSGNTIYF
cdr3_nt: TGTGCGACAGCCGACTCTGGAAACACCATATATTTT
d_call: -
j_call: TRBJ1-3
clone_size: few
v_call: TRBV28

cdr3_aa: CAWSMGHRYEQYF
cdr3_nt: TGTGCCTGGAGTATGGGACATCGCTACGAGCAGTACTTC
d_call: -
j_call: TRBJ2-7
clone_size: -
v_call: TRBV30

cdr3_aa: CASSQDYRWGQPQHF
cdr3_nt: TGCGCCAGCAGCCAAGATTACAGGTGGGGTCAGCCCCAGCATTTT
d_call: -
j_call: TRBJ1-5
clone_size: -
v_call: TRBV4-1

cdr3_aa: CASSSGTGNSGNTIYF
cdr3_nt: TGTGCCAGCTCATCCGGGACAGGGAACTCTGGAAACACCATATATTTT
d_call: TRBD1
j_call: TRBJ1-3
clone_size: few
v_call: TRBV18

cdr3_aa: CASSLGQPGANVLTF
cdr3_nt: TGCGCCAGCAGCTTGGGACAGCCTGGGGCCAACGTCCTGACTTTC
d_call: -
j_call: TRBJ2-6
clone_size: -
v_call: TRBV5-1

cdr3_aa: CASSPRQGNYGYTF
cdr3_nt: TGTGCCAGCAGCCCGAGACAGGGGAACTATGGCTACACCTTC
d_call: TRBD1
j_call: TRBJ1-2
clone_size: -
v_call: TRBV7-2

cdr3_aa: CASSFSAGTGNILHTEAFF
cdr3_nt: TGTGCCAGCAGTTTTTCCGCCGGGACAGGGAATATATTGCACACTGAAGCTTTCTTT
d_call: TRBD1
j_call: TRBJ1-1
clone_size: -
v_call: TRBV27

cdr3_aa: CASIVSLTGGPVGELFF
cdr3_nt: TGTGCCAGCATTGTATCCCTGACGGGGGGGCCCGTCGGGGAGCTGTTTTTT
d_call: TRBD2
j_call: TRBJ2-2
clone_size: -
v_call: TRBV7-9

cdr3_aa: CASSQTPQGSETQYF
cdr3_nt: TGTGCCAGCAGCCAGACGCCGCAGGGTTCGGAGACCCAGTACTTC
d_call: -
j_call: TRBJ2-5
clone_size: -
v_call: TRBV11-1

cdr3_aa: CSAREQGEQYF
cdr3_nt: TGCAGTGCTAGAGAGCAGGGCGAGCAGTACTTC
d_call: -
j_call: TRBJ2-7
clone_size: -
v_call: TRBV20-1

cdr3_aa: CASSHGRETEAFF
cdr3_nt: TGTGCCAGCAGCCATGGCCGGGAGACTGAAGCTTTCTTT
d_call: -
j_call: TRBJ1-1
clone_size: -
v_call: TRBV6-5

cdr3_aa: CASSLGQAKDSGNTIYF
cdr3_nt: TGCGCCAGCAGCCTGGGACAGGCAAAGGACTCTGGAAACACCATATATTTT
d_call: TRBD1
j_call: TRBJ1-3
clone_size: -
v_call: TRBV4-1

cdr3_aa: CASREESGSNEQFF
cdr3_nt: TGTGCCAGCAGGGAGGAGAGCGGGAGCAATGAGCAGTTCTTC
d_call: TRBD2
j_call: TRBJ2-1
clone_size: -
v_call: TRBV2

cdr3_aa: CASSRDRGKFF
cdr3_nt: TGTGCCAGCAGTCGGGACAGGGGAAAGTTCTTC
d_call: TRBD1
j_call: TRBJ2-1
clone_size: -
v_call: TRBV2

cdr3_aa: CASSPLATQGYNEQFF
cdr3_nt: TGTGCCAGCAGCCCTCTAGCGACTCAGGGCTACAATGAGCAGTTCTTC
d_call: -
j_call: TRBJ2-1
clone_size: once
v_call: TRBV3-1/TRBV3-2

cdr3_aa: CASSLGTANQPQHF
cdr3_nt: TGTGCCAGCAGCTTGGGGACAGCTAATCAGCCCCAGCATTTT
d_call: TRBD1
j_call: TRBJ1-5
clone_size: -
v_call: TRBV7-9

cdr3_aa: CASSEATFQETQYF
cdr3_nt: TGTGCCAGCAGTGAAGCGACTTTCCAAGAGACCCAGTACTTC
d_call: -
j_call: TRBJ2-5
clone_size: -
v_call: TRBV6-1

cdr3_aa: CASRPGQALNEKLFF
cdr3_nt: TGCGCCAGCAGGCCCGGCCAGGCACTTAATGAAAAACTGTTTTTT
d_call: -
j_call: TRBJ1-4
clone_size: -
v_call: TRBV5-1

cdr3_aa: CASSQTRGYQPQHF
cdr3_nt: TGTGCCAGCAGTCAAACCCGGGGTTATCAGCCCCAGCATTTT
d_call: -
j_call: TRBJ1-5
clone_size: -
v_call: TRBV6-5

cdr3_aa: CASSRSGDNSPLHF
cdr3_nt: TGCGCCAGCAGCAGGAGCGGCGATAATTCACCCCTCCACTTT
d_call: -
j_call: TRBJ1-6
clone_size: few
v_call: TRBV5-1

cdr3_aa: CASSPGQGAYGYTF
cdr3_nt: TGTGCCAGCAGCCCAGGACAGGGGGCGTATGGCTACACCTTC
d_call: TRBD1
j_call: TRBJ1-2
clone_size: -
v_call: TRBV7-9

cdr3_aa: CASRGSGANVLTF
cdr3_nt: TGTGCCAGCCGGGGCTCTGGGGCCAACGTCCTGACTTTC
d_call: -
j_call: TRBJ2-6
clone_size: -
v_call: TRBV6-5

cdr3_aa: CASSLWQGNTEAFF
cdr3_nt: TGTGCCAGCAGTTTATGGCAGGGGAACACTGAAGCTTTCTTT
d_call: -
j_call: TRBJ1-1
clone_size: once
v_call: TRBV28

cdr3_aa: CASSELVTDTQYF
cdr3_nt: TGTGCCAGCAGTGAACTAGTCACAGATACGCAGTATTTT
d_call: -
j_call: TRBJ2-3
clone_size: -
v_call: TRBV2

cdr3_aa: CASSPTGASNQPQHF
cdr3_nt: TGTGCCAGCAGCCCCACAGGCGCTAGCAATCAGCCCCAGCATTTT
d_call: -
j_call: TRBJ1-5
clone_size: -
v_call: TRBV7-9

cdr3_aa: CAISPGTTTDTQYF
cdr3_nt: TGTGCCATCAGTCCCGGGACTACGACAGATACGCAGTATTTT
d_call: TRBD2
j_call: TRBJ2-3
clone_size: -
v_call: TRBV10-3

cdr3_aa: CASSGPNRGASQPQHF
cdr3_nt: TGTGCCAGCAGTGGTCCCAACAGGGGAGCGAGTCAGCCCCAGCATTTT
d_call: TRBD1
j_call: TRBJ1-5
clone_size: -
v_call: TRBV2

cdr3_aa: CASSRRGVRDRRGAEKLFF
cdr3_nt: TGTGCCAGCAGCCGCCGTGGAGTTAGGGACAGGCGGGGTGCGGAAAAACTGTTTTTT
d_call: TRBD1
j_call: TRBJ1-4
clone_size: -
v_call: TRBV7-4